This paragraph reports one T cell receptor beta chain. This specimen belongs to a study of blood T cells in healthy people across ages. Trimming pared 4 bases from V and 7 bases from J, leaving 19 bases between. This CDR3 region has 15 residues. Germline lookup yields CDR1 SGHTA and CDR2 FQGTGA. The use of a sample-barcoded 5' primer and a J-beta primer mix characterized a second PCR of roughly 7 to 11 cycles. TCRdb processed the 5' RACE reads anew with MiXCR; each CDR3 protein has one entry. Of more than 900,000 distinct CDR3 sequences in the sample, almost 30% were seen once. These same records also appear under a second study, on T cells of mothers and their children.

What was sequenced was blood. The genes are TRBV7-3 and TRBJ1-1; D not certain. The TCR sequence derives from a woman aged 40-49 years in good health. CDR3 amino acids: CASSSNSVAGGEAFF. The CDR3 bases are TGTGCCAGCAGCTCAAATAGCGTGGCGGGAGGTGAAGCTTTCTTT.